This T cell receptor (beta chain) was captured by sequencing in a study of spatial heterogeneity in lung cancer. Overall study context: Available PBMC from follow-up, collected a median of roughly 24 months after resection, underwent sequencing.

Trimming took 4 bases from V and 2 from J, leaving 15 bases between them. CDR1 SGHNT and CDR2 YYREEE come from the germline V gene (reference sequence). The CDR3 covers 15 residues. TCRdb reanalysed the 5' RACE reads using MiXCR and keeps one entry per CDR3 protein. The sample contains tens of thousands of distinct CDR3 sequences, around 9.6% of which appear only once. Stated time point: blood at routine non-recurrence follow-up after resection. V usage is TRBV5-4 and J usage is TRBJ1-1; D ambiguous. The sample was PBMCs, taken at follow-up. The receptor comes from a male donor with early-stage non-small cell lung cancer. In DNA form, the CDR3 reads TGTGCCAGCAGCCCGCCCGTCACACCAAACACTGAAGCTTTCTTT. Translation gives CASSPPVTPNTEAFF.